The entry that follows covers one T cell receptor (beta chain) sequence. These data belong to a study of blood T cell repertoires in COVID-19. Study details: Some COVID-19 samples were acute and others convalescent; all came from the United States, Italy and Spain. From T cells, B-cell-depleted T cells, or PBMCs came the material, which was cDNA or gDNA.

In the study's own analysis: Nucleated cell counts were estimated from reference gene primer amplification. Clones were sequenced by immunoSEQ multiplex PCR, and TCRdb holds only the in-frame ones, with some missing. V and J calls and clone size come straight from that table; D and trimming were deduced from the DNA. The profile shows roughly 80,000 clones, approximately 88% of them singletons. The specimen sequenced was peripheral blood. The source is a woman older than 75 with acute or convalescent COVID-19.

CDR3 protein: CASSTRAETQYF. The CDR3 DNA is TGTGCCAGTAGTACCCGAGCAGAGACCCAGTACTTC. The V and J genes are TRBV19 and TRBJ2-5; D ambiguous. The V and J ends lost 4 bases and 4 bases respectively, with 7 bases between them. The CDR3 has 12 amino acids. The germline V gene encodes CDR1 LNHDA and CDR2 SQIVND (reference sequence).